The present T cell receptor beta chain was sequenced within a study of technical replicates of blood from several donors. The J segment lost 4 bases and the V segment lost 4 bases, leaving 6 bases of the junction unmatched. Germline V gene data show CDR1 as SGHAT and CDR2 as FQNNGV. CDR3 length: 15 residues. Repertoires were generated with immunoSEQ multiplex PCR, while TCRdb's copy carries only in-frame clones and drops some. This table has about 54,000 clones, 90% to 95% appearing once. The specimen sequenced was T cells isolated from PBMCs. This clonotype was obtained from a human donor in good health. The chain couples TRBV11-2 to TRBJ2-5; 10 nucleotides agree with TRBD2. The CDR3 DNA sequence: TGTGCCAGCAGCTCCCGGACTAGCGGTACAGAGACCCAGTACTTC. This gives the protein CASSSRTSGTETQYF.